The present T cell receptor (beta chain) was sequenced within a study of blood T cell repertoires in COVID-19. Whole-study context: From the United States, Italy and Spain came samples of acute and convalescent COVID-19. From T cells, B-cell-depleted T cells, or PBMCs came the material, which was cDNA or gDNA.

This clone was counted only a few times. In the authors' methods: Estimation of nucleated cell counts relied on the amplification of reference gene primers. Sequenced by immunoSEQ multiplex PCR; TCRdb stores in-frame clones only, minus some. From that table come the V and J calls and clone size; the DNA was used to work out D and trimming. The sample carries roughly 59,000 clones, approximately 78% recorded once. CDR1 and CDR2 from the germline V gene are KGHDR and SFDVKD. The CDR3 runs to 20 residues. Trimming removed 3 bases from V and 4 bases from J; junction bases left unmatched: 10. This chain joins TRBV24-1 and TRBJ2-2, with 16 bases matching TRBD2. Sequenced input: peripheral blood. The sequence was collected from an older man with acute or convalescent COVID-19. The CDR3 region has the DNA TGTGCCACCAGTGATGGAAAGGGACTAGCGGGAGGGCGGTCCACCGGGGAGCTGTTTTTT. It yields the protein CATSDGKGLAGGRSTGELFF.